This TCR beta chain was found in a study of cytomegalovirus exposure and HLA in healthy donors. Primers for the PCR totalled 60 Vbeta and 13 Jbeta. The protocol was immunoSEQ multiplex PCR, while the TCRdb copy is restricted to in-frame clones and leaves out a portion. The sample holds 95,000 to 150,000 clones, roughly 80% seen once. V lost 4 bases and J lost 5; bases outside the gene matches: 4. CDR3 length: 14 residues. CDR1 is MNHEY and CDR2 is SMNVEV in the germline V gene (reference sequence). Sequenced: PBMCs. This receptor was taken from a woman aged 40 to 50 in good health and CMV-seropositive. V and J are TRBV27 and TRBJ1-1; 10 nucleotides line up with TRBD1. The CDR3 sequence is CASSWDRGRTEAFF. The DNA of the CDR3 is TGTGCCAGCAGTTGGGACAGGGGAAGGACTGAAGCTTTCTTT.